This T cell receptor beta chain derives from a study of T and B cells in COVID-19 patients. Across the whole study: Recovered patients mostly had mild to moderate COVID-19 managed as outpatients.

The CDR3 runs 11 residues. Trimming removed 1 base at V and 3 bases at J, with 1 base between. Germline CDR1 ENHRY, CDR2 SYGVKD. Blood genomic DNA input for TRB amplification was about 250-500 ng. This clonotype was counted a few times. TRB rearrangements were amplified by multiplex PCR with BIOMED2 TRB-A/B primers. TCRdb processed the multiplex PCR reads anew with MiXCR; each CDR3 protein has one entry. The sample lists some 11,000 distinct CDR3 sequences, about 33% seen once, with approximately 14% in the top ten. The sequence came from a human donor with active COVID-19. The sequenced sample was blood. This chain connects TRBV10-3 to TRBJ2-7; no clear D gene. DNA for the CDR3: TGTGCCATCAGTGAGTTCTACGAGCAGTACTTC. This encodes CAISEFYEQYF.